A selection of T cell receptor beta chains follows, all from one sample in a study of graft-versus-host responses after intestinal transplantation. The method was immunoSEQ multiplex PCR; TCRdb's version includes in-frame clones alone and lacks a portion of them. The data contain under 150,000 clones, 90% of them singletons. These receptors are not linked to any known antigen. This material consisted of unstimulated CD4+ T cells sorted from spleen or lymph node cells, taken before intestinal transplant. The receptors shown here come from a human donor who received an intestinal transplant. Each CDR3 is given with its conserved first and last residue. The order of the fields is J gene, D gene, CDR3 length, clone size, V gene, CDR3 protein, CDR3 DNA. D genes are given only for firm matches. Clone size is given for some rows only: seen once, a few or many times, or a class if the clone is expanded.

TRBJ1-1	.	13	.	TRBV2	CASSDGGRTEAFF	TGTGCCAGCAGTGATGGAGGGAGGACTGAAGCTTTCTTT
TRBJ2-3	.	14	once	TRBV6-1	CASSEGRVTDTQYF	TGTGCCAGCAGTGAAGGCAGGGTCACAGATACGCAGTATTTT
TRBJ2-5	TRBD1	15	once	TRBV4-3	CASSQAGTGGETQYF	TGCGCCAGCAGCCAAGCCGGGACAGGGGGAGAGACCCAGTACTTC
TRBJ2-1	.	13	.	TRBV15	CATSRDSYNEQFF	TGTGCCACCAGCCGGGACTCCTACAATGAGCAGTTCTTC
TRBJ1-2	.	14	.	TRBV27	CASSLRRGYGGYTF	TGTGCCAGCAGTTTACGCAGGGGCTACGGAGGCTACACCTTC
TRBJ1-4	.	11	few	TRBV5-6	CASSYGEKLFF	TGTGCCAGCAGCTACGGTGAAAAACTGTTTTTT
TRBJ1-5	.	15	once	TRBV5-8	CASSLDFLAYQPQHF	TGTGCCAGCAGCTTGGACTTTTTAGCTTATCAGCCCCAGCATTTT
TRBJ1-1	TRBD1	12	.	TRBV28	CASSLGTGGVFF	TGTGCCAGCAGTTTGGGGACAGGGGGTGTTTTCTTT
TRBJ1-6	.	14	.	TRBV27	CASSFLTKNSPLHF	TGTGCCAGCAGTTTTTTGACTAAGAACTCACCCCTCCACTTT
TRBJ1-2	TRBD1	15	.	TRBV6-6	CASSYSGTANYGYTF	TGTGCCAGCAGTTACTCAGGGACAGCTAACTATGGCTACACCTTC
TRBJ1-1	.	12	.	TRBV6-5	CASSKQNTEAFF	TGTGCCAGCAGTAAACAGAACACTGAAGCTTTCTTT